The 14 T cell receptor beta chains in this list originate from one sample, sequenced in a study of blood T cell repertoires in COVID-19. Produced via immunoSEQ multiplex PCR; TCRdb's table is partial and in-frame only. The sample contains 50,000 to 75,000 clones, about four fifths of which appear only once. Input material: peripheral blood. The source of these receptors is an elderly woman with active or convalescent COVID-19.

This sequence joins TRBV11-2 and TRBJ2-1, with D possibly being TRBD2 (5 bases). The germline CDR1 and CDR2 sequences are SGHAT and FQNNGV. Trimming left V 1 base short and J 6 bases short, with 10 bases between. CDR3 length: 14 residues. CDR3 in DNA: TGTGCCAGCAGCTTAGGCCTAGCCAGCAATGAGCAGTTCTTC. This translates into CASSLGLASNEQFF.

The CDR3 loop reads CASSQTGANEQYF. In DNA, the CDR3 is TGCGCCAGCAGCCAAACAGGGGCGAACGAGCAGTACTTC. This chain links TRBV5-1 with TRBJ2-7; 7 bases line up with TRBD1. Germline V lookup: CDR1 SGHRS, CDR2 YFSETQ. Trimming cost V 4 bases and J 5 bases; bases outside gene matches: 6. This CDR3 is built from 13 residues.

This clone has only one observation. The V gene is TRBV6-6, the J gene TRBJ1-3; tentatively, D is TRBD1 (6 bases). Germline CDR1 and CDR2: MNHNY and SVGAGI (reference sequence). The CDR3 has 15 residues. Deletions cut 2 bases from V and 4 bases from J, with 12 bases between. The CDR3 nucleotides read TGTGCCAGCAGTTACGGGGACATTACAGGAAACACCATATATTTT. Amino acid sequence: CASSYGDITGNTIYF.

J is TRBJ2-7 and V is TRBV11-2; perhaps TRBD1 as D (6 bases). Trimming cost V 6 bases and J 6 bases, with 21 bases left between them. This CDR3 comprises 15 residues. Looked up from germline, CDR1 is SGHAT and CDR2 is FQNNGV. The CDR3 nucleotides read TGTGCCAGCAGAATAGACGGGACACCGCTGACCGAGCAGTACTTC. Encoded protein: CASRIDGTPLTEQYF.

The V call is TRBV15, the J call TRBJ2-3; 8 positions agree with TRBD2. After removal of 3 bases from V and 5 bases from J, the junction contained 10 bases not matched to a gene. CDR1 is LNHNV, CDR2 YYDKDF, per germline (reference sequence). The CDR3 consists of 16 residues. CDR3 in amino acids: CATSREPAGGVDTQYF. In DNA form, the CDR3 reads TGTGCCACCAGCAGGGAGCCGGCGGGGGGAGTAGATACGCAGTATTTT.

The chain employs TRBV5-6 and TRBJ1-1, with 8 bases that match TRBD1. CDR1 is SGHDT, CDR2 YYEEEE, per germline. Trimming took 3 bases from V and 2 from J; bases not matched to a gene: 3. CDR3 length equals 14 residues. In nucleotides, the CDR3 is TGTGCCAGCAGCTACGACAGGGGTAACACTGAAGCTTTCTTT. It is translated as CASSYDRGNTEAFF.

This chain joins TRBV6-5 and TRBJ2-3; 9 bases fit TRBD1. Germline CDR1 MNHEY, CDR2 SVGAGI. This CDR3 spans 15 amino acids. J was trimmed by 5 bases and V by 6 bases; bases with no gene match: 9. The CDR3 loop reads CASRTTDRGRDTQYF. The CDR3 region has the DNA TGTGCCAGCAGGACTACGGACAGGGGTAGAGATACGCAGTATTTT.

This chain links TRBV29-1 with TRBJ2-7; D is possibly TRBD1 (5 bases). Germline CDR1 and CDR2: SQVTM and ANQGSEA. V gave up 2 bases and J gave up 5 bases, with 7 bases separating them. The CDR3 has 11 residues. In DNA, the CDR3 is TGCAGCGTTGAACAGGGAAACGAGCAGTACTTC. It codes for CSVEQGNEQYF.

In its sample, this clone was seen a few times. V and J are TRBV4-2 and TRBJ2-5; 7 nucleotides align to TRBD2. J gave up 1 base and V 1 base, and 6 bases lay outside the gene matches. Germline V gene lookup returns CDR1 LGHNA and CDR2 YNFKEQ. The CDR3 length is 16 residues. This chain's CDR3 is CASSQGSGALQETQYF. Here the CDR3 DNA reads TGTGCCAGCAGCCAAGGAAGCGGGGCCCTCCAAGAGACCCAGTACTTC.

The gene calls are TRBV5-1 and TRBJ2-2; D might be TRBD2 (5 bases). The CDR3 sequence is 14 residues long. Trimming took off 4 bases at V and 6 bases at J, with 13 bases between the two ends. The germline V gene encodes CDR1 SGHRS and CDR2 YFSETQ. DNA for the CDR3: TGCGCCAGCAGCCCACGGACTCCTCCCGGGGAGCTGTTTTTT. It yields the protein CASSPRTPPGELFF.

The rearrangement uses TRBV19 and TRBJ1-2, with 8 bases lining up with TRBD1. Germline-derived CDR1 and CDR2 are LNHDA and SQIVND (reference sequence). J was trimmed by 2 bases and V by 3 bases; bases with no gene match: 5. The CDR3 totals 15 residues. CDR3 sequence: CASSIGQGANYGYTF. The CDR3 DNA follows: TGTGCCAGTAGTATTGGGCAGGGGGCGAACTATGGCTACACCTTC.

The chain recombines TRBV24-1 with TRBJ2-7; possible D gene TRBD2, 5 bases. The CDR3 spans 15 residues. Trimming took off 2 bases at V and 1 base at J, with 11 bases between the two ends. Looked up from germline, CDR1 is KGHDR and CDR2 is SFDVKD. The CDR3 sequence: CATSDSGRGSYEQYF. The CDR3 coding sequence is TGTGCCACCAGTGATTCTGGACGGGGATCCTACGAGCAGTACTTC.

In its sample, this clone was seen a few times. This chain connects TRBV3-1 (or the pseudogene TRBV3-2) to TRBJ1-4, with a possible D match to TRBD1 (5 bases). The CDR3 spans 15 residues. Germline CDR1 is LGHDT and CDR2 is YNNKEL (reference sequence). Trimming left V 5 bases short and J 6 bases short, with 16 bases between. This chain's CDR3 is CASSTPPGNYEKLFF. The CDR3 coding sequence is TGTGCCAGCAGCACCCCGCCAGGGAATTATGAAAAACTGTTTTTT.

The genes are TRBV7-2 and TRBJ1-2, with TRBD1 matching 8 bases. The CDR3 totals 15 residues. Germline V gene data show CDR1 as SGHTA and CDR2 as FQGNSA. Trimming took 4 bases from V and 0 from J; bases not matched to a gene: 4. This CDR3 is CASSYDRGANYGYTF. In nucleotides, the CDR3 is TGTGCCAGCAGCTACGACAGGGGAGCTAACTATGGCTACACCTTC. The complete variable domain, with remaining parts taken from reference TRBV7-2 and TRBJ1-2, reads GAGVSQSPSNKVTEKGKDVELRCDPISGHTALYWYRQSLGQGLEFLIYFQGNSAPDKSGLPSDRFSAERTGGSVSTLTIQRTQQEDSAVYLCASSYDRGANYGYTFGSGTRLTVV.